This T cell receptor beta chain was recovered during a study of glioma-infiltrating T cells. Whole-study findings and limits: Non-neoplastic patients had below-expected tissue-blood divergence, while all gliomas exceeded expectation. Tissue and blood shared very few CDR3 sequences.

TCR alpha and beta CDR3 regions were amplified from RNA using iRepertoire nested multiplex PCR. TCRdb re-called the multiplex PCR reads with MiXCR, one entry per CDR3 protein. The sample has under 200,000 distinct CDR3 sequences; around 40% are singletons. This clonotype was detected ten times or more. Its antigen remains unknown. The sequence was collected from a human donor with low-grade glioma or glioblastoma, undergoing nonglioma brain surgery, or in good health (not recorded which). The sequenced sample consisted of glioma tissue, nonneoplastic brain tissue, or PBMCs (not recorded which).

In DNA, the CDR3 is TGCAGTGCTAGAGACCGGGAGGGCAATCAGCCCCAGCATTTT. Residues: CSARDREGNQPQHF. The chain joins TRBV20-1 to TRBJ1-5; D gene uncertain. Germline values: CDR1 DFQATT, CDR2 SNEGSKA (reference sequence). Trimming left V 0 bases short and J 2 bases short, with 8 bases between. This CDR3 contains 14 residues.